Following are 26 T cell receptor beta chains from one sample sequenced in a study of T cells in Graves' hyperthyroidism and ophthalmopathy. There were TCR beta CDR3 regions amplified from RNA transcripts. With the HTBI primer set, the TCR CDR3 went through a first round of RT-PCR. TCRdb ran MiXCR on the multiplex PCR reads and lists one entry per CDR3 protein. The data contain approximately 590,000 distinct CDR3 sequences, 15% to 19% of them singletons. Material: blood. These receptors were taken from a woman aged 30 to 39 with Graves' hyperthyroidism.

This CDR3 is CASSGGHSGNTIYF. DNA for the CDR3: TGTGCCAGCAGTGGAGGTCACTCTGGAAACACCATATATTTT. The rearrangement links TRBV7-3 to TRBJ1-3; D is ambiguous. The CDR3 runs 14 residues. The V and J ends lost 6 bases and 0 bases respectively, with 9 bases between them. Germline loops: CDR1 SGHTA, CDR2 FQGTGA.

This clonotype appeared many times. The V call is TRBV27, the J call TRBJ1-2; 9 bases are a match to TRBD1. The ends lost 7 bases at V and 3 bases at J; junction bases unmatched: 12. The CDR3 is 16 amino acids. CDR1 MNHEY and CDR2 SMNVEV come from the germline V gene (reference sequence). The CDR3 nucleotides are TGTGCCAGCACCACCGATCCGGGACAGGGCTACTATGGCTACACCTTC. Its protein product is CASTTDPGQGYYGYTF.

This clonotype was seen many times. The CDR3 nucleotides read TGTGCCAGCTACGGCCGGACAGGAAACAGCTACGAGCAGTACTTC. Residues: CASYGRTGNSYEQYF. The chain recombines TRBV28 with TRBJ2-7, with 7 bases lining up with TRBD1. This CDR3 contains 15 residues. The V gene end was trimmed by 8 bases and the J gene end by 3 bases; junction bases not matched to a gene: 13. The germline gives CDR1 MDHEN, CDR2 SYDVKM.

The chain has TRBV29-1 and TRBJ2-5, with 11 bases fitting TRBD1. J lost 5 bases, V lost 5 bases, and 4 bases had no gene match. The germline V gene has CDR1 SQVTM and CDR2 ANQGSEA. CDR3 length: 13 residues. The CDR3 DNA reads as TGCAGCGTTAGGACAGGGGGCGCTGAGACCCAGTACTTC. Protein product: CSVRTGGAETQYF.

This clonotype turned up a few times. The chain couples TRBV4-1 to TRBJ1-2, with a weak D call TRBD1 (6 bases). Deletions cut 3 bases from V and 8 bases from J, with 16 bases between. Germline loops: CDR1 MGHRA, CDR2 YSYEKL. This CDR3 region has 14 residues. The CDR3 loop is CASSHPGQTRGYTF. In DNA form, the CDR3 reads TGCGCCAGCAGCCACCCCGGACAGACTCGGGGCTACACCTTC.

This clonotype has just a few counts. The chain carries TRBV19 and TRBJ1-5; weak D call: TRBD1 (6 bases). Germline CDR1 LNHDA, CDR2 SQIVND (reference sequence). This CDR3 region has 15 residues. Between the trimmed V and J ends, which lost 11 bases and 1 base, there was a span of 18 bases. CDR3 sequence (DNA): TGTGCCCGTAAAGGGGGGGCGCCAAGCAATCAGCCCCAGCATTTT. Translated, it gives CARKGGAPSNQPQHF.

This clonotype was recorded at least ten times. The chain employs TRBV18 and TRBJ1-1, with D unresolved. This CDR3 has 14 residues. Per the germline V gene, CDR1 is KGHSH and CDR2 is LQKENI. Trimming pared 1 base from V and 0 bases from J, leaving 6 bases between. CDR3 amino acids: CASSPRKLNTEAFF. In DNA form, the CDR3 reads TGTGCCAGCTCACCACGCAAACTGAACACTGAAGCTTTCTTT.

This clonotype has at least ten counts. The chain uses TRBV12-3 or TRBV12-4 and TRBJ2-4, with no clear D. The V end lost 3 bases, the J end lost 0 bases, and 9 bases lay between the germline ends. The CDR3 has 15 residues. The CDR3 sequence is CASSLTSRAKNIQYF. CDR3 nucleotide sequence: TGTGCCAGCAGTTTGACAAGTCGAGCCAAAAACATTCAGTACTTC.

This clonotype is a singleton in its sample. The chain recombines TRBV28 with TRBJ1-2, with 8 bases that match TRBD1. Germline lookup yields CDR1 MDHEN and CDR2 SYDVKM. The CDR3 contains 15 residues. Trimming at V came to 6 bases and at J to 4 bases, leaving 10 bases not matched to a gene. Here the CDR3 DNA reads TGTGCCAGCAGAAGTTCAGGGGGCGAGGGCTATGGCTACACCTTC. Translation: CASRSSGGEGYGYTF.

This clonotype has just a few counts. The chain uses TRBV4-2 and TRBJ2-2; D possibly corresponds to TRBD2 (6 bases). This CDR3 comprises 15 residues. Germline V gene data show CDR1 as LGHNA and CDR2 as YNFKEQ. Trimming shortened V by 0 bases and J by 1 base, and 6 bases separated the two germline ends. As DNA, the CDR3 is TGTGCCAGCAGCCAAGAAGCGGGGAACACCGGGGAGCTGTTTTTT. It yields the protein CASSQEAGNTGELFF.

The sample holds a few counts of this clonotype. J is TRBJ2-1 and V is TRBV5-1; D unclear. CDR3 length: 13 residues. Between the trimmed V and J ends, which lost 3 bases and 9 bases, there was a span of 13 bases. The germline gives CDR1 SGHRS, CDR2 YFSETQ. The DNA of the CDR3 is TGCGCCAGCAGCTCGCCTCGGTACCTTGAGCAGTTCTTC. Residues: CASSSPRYLEQFF.

This clonotype appeared many times. This chain's CDR3 is CASTSGTWDNEQFF. CDR3 coding DNA: TGTGCCAGCACTAGCGGGACGTGGGACAATGAGCAGTTCTTC. This chain connects TRBV28 to TRBJ2-1; 9 bases are shared with TRBD2. The CDR3 length is 14 residues. V was pared by 7 bases and J by 5 bases, with 6 bases of the junction left unmatched. Germline V gene lookup returns CDR1 MDHEN and CDR2 SYDVKM.

This chain connects TRBV6-1 to TRBJ2-3; 10 bases line up with TRBD2. Trimming took 6 bases from V and 5 from J; bases not matched to a gene: 11. Per the germline V gene, CDR1 is MNHNS and CDR2 is SASEGT. The CDR3 has 16 residues. The CDR3 nucleotides are TGTGCCAGCAGATCTCTAGCGGGAGTAGGTGGAGATACGCAGTATTTT. As protein: CASRSLAGVGGDTQYF.

The gene calls are TRBV6-2 or TRBV6-3 and TRBJ2-2; no reliable D call. Trimming removed 5 bases at V and 0 bases at J, with 10 bases between. CDR1 MNHEY and CDR2 SVGEGT come from the germline V gene. The CDR3 has 15 amino acids. The CDR3 here is CASSGLGPNTGELFF. CDR3 bases: TGTGCCAGCAGTGGCCTTGGGCCGAACACCGGGGAGCTGTTTTTT.

This chain uses TRBV7-2 with TRBJ2-1; no clear D. Between the trimmed V and J ends, which lost 5 bases and 5 bases, there was a span of 10 bases. The germline gives CDR1 SGHTA, CDR2 FQGNSA. CDR3 size: 13 residues. The CDR3 DNA is TGTGCCAGCAGCATATCGGTCCACAATGAGCAGTTCTTC. Translating gives CASSISVHNEQFF.

This clonotype turned up a few times. The chain is built from TRBV20-1 and TRBJ2-6; D is uncertain. CDR1 and CDR2 (germline): DFQATT, SNEGSKA (reference sequence). Trimming left V 0 bases short and J 0 bases short, with 6 bases between. The CDR3 sequence is 15 residues long. CDR3 coding DNA: TGCAGTGCTAGAGATCGCAACTCTGGGGCCAACGTCCTGACTTTC. Translated, it gives CSARDRNSGANVLTF.

The chain joins TRBV7-9 to TRBJ2-1; D call uncertain. The CDR3 runs to 16 residues. Germline values: CDR1 SEHNR, CDR2 FQNEAQ (reference sequence). V was trimmed by 1 base and J by 4 bases, leaving 14 bases between them. Written as DNA, the CDR3 is TGTGCCAGCAGCTTAGGCAGATCGGGCGCATACAATGAGCAGTTCTTC. Its protein is CASSLGRSGAYNEQFF.

This clonotype was picked up many times. The chain couples TRBV11-1 to TRBJ1-1, with D possibly being TRBD1 (5 bases). V lost 0 bases, J lost 9 bases, and 11 bases lay in between. The CDR3 length is 13 residues. Germline-derived CDR1 and CDR2 are SGHAT and FQDESV (reference sequence). The CDR3 is CASSLALAGKAFF. Here the CDR3 DNA reads TGTGCCAGCAGCTTAGCGCTGGCAGGGAAAGCTTTCTTT.

The chain couples TRBV4-1 to TRBJ1-2; 9 bases are a match to TRBD1. V lost 2 bases, J lost 5 bases, and 6 bases stayed unmatched. This CDR3 has 15 amino acids. Looked up from germline, CDR1 is MGHRA and CDR2 is YSYEKL. The CDR3 protein is CASSQSDRGVYGYTF. Here the CDR3 DNA reads TGCGCCAGCAGCCAATCAGACAGGGGGGTTTATGGCTACACCTTC.

This clonotype appeared many times. The chain is built from TRBV6-1 and TRBJ2-7; D is ambiguous. This CDR3 has 13 residues. V was cut by 3 bases and J by 3 bases, with 9 bases left in between. The germline gives CDR1 MNHNS, CDR2 SASEGT. The DNA for the CDR3 is TGTGCCAGCAGTGATACACAGTTCTACGAGCAGTACTTC. Encoded protein: CASSDTQFYEQYF.

Many counts were recorded for this clonotype. The chain links TRBV30 to TRBJ1-2; D is ambiguous. This CDR3 is built from 11 residues. The V end lost 1 base, the J end lost 4 bases, and 4 bases lay between the germline ends. CDR1 and CDR2 (germline): GTSNPN, SVGIG (reference sequence). The CDR3 spells CAWSDSYGYTF. CDR3 sequence (DNA): TGTGCCTGGAGTGACAGCTATGGCTACACCTTC. Looking up the rest from reference TRBV30 and TRBJ1-2 gives the full variable domain: SQTIHQWPATLVQPVGSPLSLECTVEGTSNPNLYWYRQAAGRGLQLLFYSVGIGQISSEVPQNLSASRPQDRQFILSSKKLLLSDSGFYLCAWSDSYGYTFGSGTRLTVV.

The chain employs TRBV25-1 and TRBJ2-5; D is possibly TRBD2 (5 bases). V was pared by 2 bases and J by 2 bases, with 12 bases between. The CDR3 is made up of 15 amino acids. Germline CDR1 is MGHDK and CDR2 is SYGVNS. CDR3 amino acids: CASSELDLTQETQYF. CDR3 nucleotides: TGTGCCAGCAGTGAACTGGACTTGACGCAAGAGACCCAGTACTTC.

This clonotype was recorded many times. This chain uses TRBV20-1 with TRBJ1-1; D remains unclear. CDR1 DFQATT and CDR2 SNEGSKA come from the germline V gene (reference sequence). The V and J ends lost 8 bases and 4 bases respectively, with 11 bases between them. The CDR3 sequence is 11 residues long. In DNA, the CDR3 is TGCAGTTTTGCCGAGGCCACTGAAGCTTTCTTT. Translating gives CSFAEATEAFF.

A word on this clonotype: This sequence may be a read error, since a much larger clone differs from it by one base. CDR3 nucleotides: TGTGCCGGCAGTTATGGAGGGGGCGGACTGAACACTGAAGCTTTCTTT. It codes for CAGSYGGGGLNTEAFF. The chain employs TRBV6-2 or TRBV6-3 and TRBJ1-1; 7 bases agree with TRBD1. The CDR3 runs 16 residues. CDR1 and CDR2 from the germline V gene are MNHEY and SVGEGT.

This clonotype was counted only a few times. The rearrangement links TRBV19 to TRBJ1-5; D is ambiguous. This CDR3 is 15 amino acids long. V was clipped by 2 bases and J by 0 bases, with 8 bases between them. Germline CDR1 reads LNHDA; CDR2 reads SQIVND (reference sequence). The CDR3 here is CASSIWGHSNQPQHF. CDR3 DNA: TGTGCCAGTAGTATATGGGGTCATAGCAATCAGCCCCAGCATTTT.

This clonotype has a handful of counts. This sequence joins TRBV2 and TRBJ2-2; 11 bases line up with TRBD1. CDR1 and CDR2 (germline): SNHLY, FYNNEI. This CDR3 spans 16 amino acids. J was trimmed by 1 base and V by 6 bases; bases with no gene match: 4. The CDR3 sequence is CASRLGTGGNTGELFF. The CDR3 bases are TGTGCCAGCAGGCTAGGGACAGGGGGGAACACCGGGGAGCTGTTTTTT. Full variable domain (missing parts from reference TRBV2 and TRBJ2-2): EPEVTQTPSHQVTQMGQEVILRCVPISNHLYFYWYRQILGQKVEFLVSFYNNEISEKSEIFDDQFSVERPDGSNFTLKIRSTKLEDSAMYFCASRLGTGGNTGELFFGEGSRLTVL.